The next 4 T cell receptor beta chains were all read from a single sample in a study of neurological immune-mediated disorders. TCRdb ran MiXCR on the 5' RACE reads and lists one entry per CDR3 protein. The table shows 66,000 or so distinct CDR3 sequences, with 4% to 6% occurring only once. The sample comprised PBMCs. Receptors were obtained from a woman aged 25 to 45 with multiple sclerosis.

The chain joins TRBV29-1 to TRBJ2-7; 8 bases are a match to TRBD2. CDR3 length: 13 residues. Germline values: CDR1 SQVTM, CDR2 ANQGSEA. The trim removed 6 bases at V and 0 bases at J, leaving 4 bases unmatched. The CDR3 is CSVGTRGSYEQYF. CDR3 in DNA: TGCAGCGTGGGGACTAGAGGCTCCTACGAGCAGTACTTC.

This clonotype appeared many times. The chain uses TRBV4-2 and TRBJ2-3; D perhaps matches TRBD1 (7 bases). V was trimmed by 0 bases and J by 2 bases, leaving 15 bases between them. The CDR3 is 17 residues long. Germline loops: CDR1 LGHNA, CDR2 YNFKEQ. The DNA for the CDR3 is TGTGCCAGCAGCCAAGATGTCAGGGGGACTTACACAGATACGCAGTATTTT. Translating it yields CASSQDVRGTYTDTQYF.

This clonotype was counted at least ten times. The genes are TRBV7-9 and TRBJ1-6; no reliable D call. The V end lost 2 bases, the J end lost 0 bases, and 17 bases lay between the germline ends. Germline V lookup: CDR1 SEHNR, CDR2 FQNEAQ (reference sequence). This CDR3 spans 19 amino acids. The DNA for the CDR3 is TGTGCCAGCAGCTTACAAGCCAGGATCCTAAGCTCCTATAATTCACCCCTCCACTTT. This codes for CASSLQARILSSYNSPLHF. The variable domain in full, completed from reference TRBV7-9 and TRBJ1-6, reads DTGVSQNPRHKITKRGQNVTFRCDPISEHNRLYWYRQTLGQGPEFLTYFQNEAQLEKSRLLSDRFSAERPKGSFSTLEIQRTEQGDSAMYLCASSLQARILSSYNSPLHFGNGTRLTVT.

This clonotype appeared many times. The CDR3 sequence is CARGDRKETQYF. DNA for the CDR3: TGTGCCAGAGGGGACAGAAAAGAGACCCAGTACTTC. This sequence joins TRBV6-1 and TRBJ2-5, with 7 bases fitting TRBD1. There are 12 residues in the CDR3. Germline lookup yields CDR1 MNHNS and CDR2 SASEGT. The junction had 4 bases not matched to a gene; V was cut back by 9 bases and J by 3 bases.